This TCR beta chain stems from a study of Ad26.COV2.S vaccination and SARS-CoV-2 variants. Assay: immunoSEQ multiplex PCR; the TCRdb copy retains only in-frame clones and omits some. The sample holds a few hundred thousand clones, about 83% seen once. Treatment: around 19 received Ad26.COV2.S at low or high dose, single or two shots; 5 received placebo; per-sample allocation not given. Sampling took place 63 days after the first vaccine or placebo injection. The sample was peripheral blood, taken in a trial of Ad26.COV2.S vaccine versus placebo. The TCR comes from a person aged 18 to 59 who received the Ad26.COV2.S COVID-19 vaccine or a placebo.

The CDR3 sequence: CASSVGQGHQPQHF. CDR3 DNA: TGTGCCAGCTCTGTTGGACAGGGACATCAGCCCCAGCATTTT. V gene TRBV18 combines with J gene TRBJ1-5, with 8 nucleotides matching TRBD1. The CDR3 totals 14 residues. V lost 6 bases, J lost 5 bases, and 6 bases stayed unmatched. Germline assignment: CDR1 KGHSH and CDR2 LQKENI.